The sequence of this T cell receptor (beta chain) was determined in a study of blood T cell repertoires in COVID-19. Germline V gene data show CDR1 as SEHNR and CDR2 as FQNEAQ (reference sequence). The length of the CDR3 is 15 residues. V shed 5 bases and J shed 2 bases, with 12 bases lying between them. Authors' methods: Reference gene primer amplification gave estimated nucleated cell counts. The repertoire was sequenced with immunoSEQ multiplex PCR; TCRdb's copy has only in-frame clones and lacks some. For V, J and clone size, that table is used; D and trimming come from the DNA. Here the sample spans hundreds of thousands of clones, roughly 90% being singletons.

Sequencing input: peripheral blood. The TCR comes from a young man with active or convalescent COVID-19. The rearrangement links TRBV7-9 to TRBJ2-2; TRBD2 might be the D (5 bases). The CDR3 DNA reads TGTGCCAGCAGCGGGGATAGCGCCAACACCGGGGAGCTGTTTTTT. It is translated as CASSGDSANTGELFF.